A single sample is the source of the 9 T cell receptor beta chains below, sequenced in a study of neurological immune-mediated disorders. In TCRdb, the 5' RACE reads were re-called with MiXCR into one record per CDR3 protein. The sample consists of 25,000 to 30,000 distinct CDR3 sequences, around 10% of them appearing once. Sequencing was done on a sample of PBMCs. The receptors originated from a woman in her sixties or seventies in good health.

This clonotype was seen at least ten times. This chain joins TRBV12-3 or TRBV12-4 and TRBJ2-1; 10 bases agree with TRBD2. The CDR3 extends over 15 amino acids. V lost 5 bases to trimming and J lost 2 bases; unmatched junction nucleotides: 3. The CDR3 DNA reads TGTGCCAGCAGTACGAGCGGGGGGGCCTACAATGAGCAGTTCTTC. Its protein product is CASSTSGGAYNEQFF.

The rearrangement joins TRBV4-3 to TRBJ2-7, with 7 bases matching TRBD1. Unmatched junction bases numbered 5, after V lost 1 base and J lost 2 bases. The CDR3 runs 15 residues. Germline values: CDR1 LGHNA, CDR2 YSLEER. The CDR3 here is CASSQAAQGAYEQYF. The DNA of the CDR3 is TGCGCCAGCAGCCAAGCAGCGCAGGGGGCCTACGAGCAGTACTTC.

The chain recombines TRBV7-2 with TRBJ2-2, with 9 bases fitting TRBD1. V trimming: 3 bases; J trimming: 5 bases; junction bases outside the gene matches: 4. From germline, CDR1 is SGHTA and CDR2 FQGNSA. The CDR3 length is 15 residues. Here the CDR3 reads CASSLNRGHTGELFF. The CDR3 nucleotides read TGTGCCAGCAGCTTGAACAGGGGGCATACCGGGGAGCTGTTTTTT.

This clonotype came up many times. This chain uses TRBV7-2 with TRBJ2-5; no clear D. The V and J ends lost 3 bases and 4 bases respectively, with 9 bases between them. CDR1 is SGHTA and CDR2 is FQGNSA in the germline V gene. The CDR3 is 13 amino acids. The CDR3 sequence is CASSLLGSETQYF. CDR3 DNA: TGTGCCAGCAGCTTGCTTGGGTCAGAGACCCAGTACTTC. Full variable domain (remainder filled in from reference TRBV7-2 and TRBJ2-5): GAGVSQSPSNKVTEKGKDVELRCDPISGHTALYWYRQSLGQGLEFLIYFQGNSAPDKSGLPSDRFSAERTGGSVSTLTIQRTQQEDSAVYLCASSLLGSETQYFGPGTRLLVL.

This clonotype has ten or more counts. This CDR3 is CASSPYSFSGANVLTF. The CDR3, as DNA: TGTGCCAGCAGCCCGTACAGCTTCTCTGGGGCCAACGTCCTGACTTTC. The J gene is TRBJ2-6, the V gene TRBV5-5; no reliable D call. This CDR3 spans 16 amino acids. The ends were cut back, 4 bases at V and 0 bases at J, with 11 bases in the middle. CDR1 and CDR2 (germline): SGHKS, YYEKEE (reference sequence).

This clonotype was recorded many times. The chain employs TRBV10-3 and TRBJ2-7, with D hard to call. V lost 2 bases to trimming and J lost 4 bases, with 9 bases between them. The length of the CDR3 is 13 residues. Germline V lookup: CDR1 ENHRY, CDR2 SYGVKD. The CDR3 loop reads CAISEARRYEQYF. CDR3 nucleotide sequence: TGTGCCATCAGTGAGGCCCGGCGATACGAGCAGTACTTC.

The chain recombines TRBV28 with TRBJ2-3, with D maybe TRBD1 (6 bases). Germline V CDR1 and CDR2: MDHEN, SYDVKM. The CDR3 consists of 16 residues. Trimming removed 1 base at V and 0 bases at J, with 11 bases between. The CDR3 here is CASSLYVGASTDTQYF. The CDR3 DNA follows: TGTGCCAGCAGTTTATACGTGGGGGCTAGCACAGATACGCAGTATTTT.

This clonotype was counted ten times or more. The chain has TRBV6-5 and TRBJ2-7; TRBD2 aligns across 8 bases. In germline, CDR1 is MNHEY, CDR2 SVGAGI. J lost 1 base, V lost 6 bases, and 5 bases had no gene match. The CDR3 has 14 amino acids. The CDR3 sequence is CASRRGGQSYEQYF. CDR3 DNA sequence: TGTGCCAGCAGACGGGGGGGTCAATCCTACGAGCAGTACTTC.

This clonotype was seen at least ten times. This chain uses TRBV29-1 with TRBJ2-7; 7 bases agree with TRBD1. Germline lookup yields CDR1 SQVTM and CDR2 ANQGSEA. J gave up 6 bases and V 7 bases, and 6 bases lay outside the gene matches. This CDR3 spans 11 amino acids. The CDR3 DNA is TGCAGCGGAAAACAGGGGAGCGAGCAGTACTTC. Translating it yields CSGKQGSEQYF.